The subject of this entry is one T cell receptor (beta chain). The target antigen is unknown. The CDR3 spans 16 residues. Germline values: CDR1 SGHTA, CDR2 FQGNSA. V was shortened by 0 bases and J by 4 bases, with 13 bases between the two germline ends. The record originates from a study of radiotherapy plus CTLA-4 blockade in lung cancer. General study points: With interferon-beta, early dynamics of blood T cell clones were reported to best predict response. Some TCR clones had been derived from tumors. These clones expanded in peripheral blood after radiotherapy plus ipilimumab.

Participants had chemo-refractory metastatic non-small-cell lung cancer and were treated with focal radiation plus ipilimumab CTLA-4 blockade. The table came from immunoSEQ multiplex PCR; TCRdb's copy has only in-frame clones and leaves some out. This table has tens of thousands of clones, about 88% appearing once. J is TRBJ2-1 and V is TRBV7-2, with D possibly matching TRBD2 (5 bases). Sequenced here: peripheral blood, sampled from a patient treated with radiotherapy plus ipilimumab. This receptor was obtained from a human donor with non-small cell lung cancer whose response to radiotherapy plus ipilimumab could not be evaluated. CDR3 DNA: TGTGCCAGCAGCTTAGCAGGACGGGATTCGTACAATGAGCAGTTCTTC. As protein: CASSLAGRDSYNEQFF.